The clone carrying this T cell receptor (beta chain) was recorded at least ten times. Indicated time point: pre-sensitization, week 0. Treatment given: therapeutic diphenylcyclopropenone sensitization with weekly scalp DPC. This entry comes from a study of human T cells and chemical hapten exposure. V was clipped by 5 bases and J by 1 base; unmatched bases: 9. The CDR3 consists of 18 residues. Per the germline V gene, CDR1 is SGHAT and CDR2 is FQNNGV. TCRdb re-analysed the RACE reads in MiXCR, keeping a single row per CDR3 protein. The table lists 95,000 to 150,000 distinct CDR3 sequences, roughly 13% of them singletons.

The specimen was whole blood, collected in connection with sensitization to the hapten diphenylcyclopropenone (DPC). This TCR was sampled from a woman between 18 and 29 years old with alopecia areata. Some clones in this sample may be carry-over from other donors' samples. The chain carries TRBV11-2 and TRBJ2-5; 14 bases align to TRBD2. The CDR3 region is CASSTHPGTSGGQETQYF. The DNA for the CDR3 is TGTGCCAGCAGCACCCACCCCGGGACTAGCGGGGGCCAAGAGACCCAGTACTTC.